Included here is one T cell receptor beta chain sequence, with context. The target antigen is unknown. CDR3 length: 14 residues. The germline V gene encodes CDR1 SGHTA and CDR2 FQGNSA. V gave up 5 bases and J gave up 2 bases, with 13 bases separating them. Assay: immunoSEQ multiplex PCR; the TCRdb copy retains only in-frame clones and omits some. The sample lists about 84,000 clones; more than 80% were seen once. The source of the sample is a study of OX40 agonist ivuxolimab in advanced cancers. Study context: In this cohort, patients received ivuxolimab, an agonistic anti-OX40 (CD134) antibody. One hepatocellular carcinoma and a couple of cutaneous melanoma patients partially responded.

Whole-study results and caveats: Partial responders at 0.1-3.0 mg/kg had among the lowest clonal expansion.

Sample: CD4+ or CD8+ T cells sorted from blood, taken in a trial of the OX40 agonist ivuxolimab. The sequence came from an adult with an advanced solid tumor such as melanoma, head and neck, liver or kidney cancer. The genes are TRBV7-2 and TRBJ2-7, with a possible D match to TRBD2 (6 bases). The CDR3 sequence: CASSRDLLAYEQYF. The CDR3 bases are TGTGCCAGCAGCCGGGACTTGCTGGCCTACGAGCAGTACTTC.